Sequencing of this TCR beta chain was carried out in a study of T-cell memory formation after mild COVID-19. In its sample, this clonotype was seen a few times. TCRdb reprocessed the 5' RACE reads via MiXCR and lists one record per CDR3 protein. Of hundreds of thousands of distinct CDR3 sequences detected, roughly 20% appear once; the ten largest clones hold 7% to 9%. CDR3 length equals 17 residues. CDR1 and CDR2 (germline): MGHRA, YSYEKL. V lost 5 bases and J 0 bases, leaving 16 bases between the germline ends. The genes are TRBV4-1 and TRBJ2-2, with a weak D call TRBD1 (5 bases). The sequencing sample was made of PBMCs or a T cell subset sorted from them (not recorded which). The receptor was derived from an adult woman who had mild COVID-19 (a few samples of this study predate the infection). Cell type and time point are not known. The CDR3 sequence: CASSAQGVPANTGELFF. In DNA form, the CDR3 reads TGCGCCAGCAGCGCTCAAGGGGTACCAGCGAACACCGGGGAGCTGTTTTTT.